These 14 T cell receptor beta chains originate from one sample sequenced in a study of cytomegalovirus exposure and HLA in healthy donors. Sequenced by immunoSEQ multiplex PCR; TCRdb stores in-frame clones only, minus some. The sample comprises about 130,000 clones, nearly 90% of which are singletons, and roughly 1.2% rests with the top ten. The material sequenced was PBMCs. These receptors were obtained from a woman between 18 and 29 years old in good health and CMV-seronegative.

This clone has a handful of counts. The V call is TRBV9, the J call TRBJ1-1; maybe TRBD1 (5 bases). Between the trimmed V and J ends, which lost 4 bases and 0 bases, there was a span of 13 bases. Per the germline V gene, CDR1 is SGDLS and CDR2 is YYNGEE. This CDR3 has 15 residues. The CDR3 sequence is CASSSTWGMNTEAFF. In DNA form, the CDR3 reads TGTGCCAGCAGCTCTACTTGGGGCATGAACACTGAAGCTTTCTTT.

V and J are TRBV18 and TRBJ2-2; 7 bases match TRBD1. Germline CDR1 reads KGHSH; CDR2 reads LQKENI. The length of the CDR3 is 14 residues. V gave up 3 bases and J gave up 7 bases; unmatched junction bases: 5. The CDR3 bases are TGTGCCAGCTCACCGACAGGGACAGACGGGGAGCTGTTTTTT. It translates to CASSPTGTDGELFF. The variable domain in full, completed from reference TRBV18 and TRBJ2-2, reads NAGVMQNPRHLVRRRGQEARLRCSPMKGHSHVYWYRQLPEEGLKFMVYLQKENIIDESGMPKERFSAEFPKEGPSILRIQQVVRGDSAAYFCASSPTGTDGELFFGEGSRLTVL.

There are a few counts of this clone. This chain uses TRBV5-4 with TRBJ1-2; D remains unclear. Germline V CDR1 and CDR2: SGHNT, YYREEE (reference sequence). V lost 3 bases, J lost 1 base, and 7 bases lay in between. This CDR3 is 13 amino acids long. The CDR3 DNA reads TGTGCCAGCAGCTCCCCCAGTAACTATGGCTACACCTTC. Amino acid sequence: CASSSPSNYGYTF.

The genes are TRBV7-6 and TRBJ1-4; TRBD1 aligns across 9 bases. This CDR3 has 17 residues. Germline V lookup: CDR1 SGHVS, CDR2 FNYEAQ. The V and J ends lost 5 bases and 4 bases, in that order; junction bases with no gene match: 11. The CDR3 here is CASSEQLQGADNEKLFF. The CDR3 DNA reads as TGTGCCAGCAGCGAACAACTACAGGGGGCAGATAATGAAAAACTGTTTTTT.

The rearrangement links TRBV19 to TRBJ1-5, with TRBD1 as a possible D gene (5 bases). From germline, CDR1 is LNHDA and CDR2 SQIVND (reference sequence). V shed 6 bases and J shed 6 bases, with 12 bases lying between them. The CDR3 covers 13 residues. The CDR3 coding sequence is TGTGCCAGTAGAGGAGGGGTCGGTCAGCCCCAGCATTTT. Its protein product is CASRGGVGQPQHF.

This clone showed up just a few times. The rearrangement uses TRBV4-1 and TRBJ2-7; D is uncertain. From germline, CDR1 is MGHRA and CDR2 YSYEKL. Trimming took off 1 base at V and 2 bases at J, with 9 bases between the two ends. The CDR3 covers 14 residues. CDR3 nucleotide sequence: TGCGCCAGCAGCCAAGGTTACGGTCCCTACGAGCAGTACTTC. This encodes CASSQGYGPYEQYF.

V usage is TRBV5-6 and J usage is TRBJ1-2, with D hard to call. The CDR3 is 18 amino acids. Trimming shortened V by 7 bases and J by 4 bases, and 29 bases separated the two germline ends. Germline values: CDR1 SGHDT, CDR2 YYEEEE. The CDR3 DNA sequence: TGTGCCAGCGGCGAGTGGTGGGTTGATGGAGCGGACCTCTATGGCTACACCTTC. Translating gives CASGEWWVDGADLYGYTF. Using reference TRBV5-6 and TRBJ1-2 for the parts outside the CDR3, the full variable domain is DAGVTQSPTHLIKTRGQQVTLRCSPKSGHDTVSWYQQALGQGPQFIFQYYEEEERQRGNFPDRFSGHQFPNYSSELNVNALLLGDSALYLCASGEWWVDGADLYGYTFGSGTRLTVV.

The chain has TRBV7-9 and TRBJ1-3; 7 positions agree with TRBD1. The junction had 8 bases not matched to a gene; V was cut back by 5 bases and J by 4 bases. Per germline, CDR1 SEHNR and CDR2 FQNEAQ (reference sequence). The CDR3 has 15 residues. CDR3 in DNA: TGTGCCAGCAGCCCGGACAGGTCTTCGGGAAACACCATATATTTT. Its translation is CASSPDRSSGNTIYF.

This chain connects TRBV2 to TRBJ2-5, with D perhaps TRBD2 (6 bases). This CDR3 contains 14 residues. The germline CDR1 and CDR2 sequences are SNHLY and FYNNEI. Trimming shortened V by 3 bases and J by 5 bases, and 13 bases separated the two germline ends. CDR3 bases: TGTGCCAGCAGTGACGGACTGGAGGGGGAGACCCAGTACTTC. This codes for CASSDGLEGETQYF.

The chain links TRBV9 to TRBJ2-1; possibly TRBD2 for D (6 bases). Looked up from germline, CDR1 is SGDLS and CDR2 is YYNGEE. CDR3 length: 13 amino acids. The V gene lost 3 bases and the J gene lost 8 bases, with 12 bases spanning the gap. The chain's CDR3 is CASSEGGGDEQFF. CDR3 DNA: TGTGCCAGCAGCGAAGGTGGCGGGGATGAGCAGTTCTTC.

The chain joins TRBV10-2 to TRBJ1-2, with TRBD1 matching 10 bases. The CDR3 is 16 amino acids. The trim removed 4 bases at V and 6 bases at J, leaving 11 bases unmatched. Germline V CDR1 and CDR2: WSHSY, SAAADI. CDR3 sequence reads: CASSADRDRGWNGYTF. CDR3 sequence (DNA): TGCGCCAGCAGTGCGGATAGGGACAGGGGTTGGAATGGCTACACCTTC.

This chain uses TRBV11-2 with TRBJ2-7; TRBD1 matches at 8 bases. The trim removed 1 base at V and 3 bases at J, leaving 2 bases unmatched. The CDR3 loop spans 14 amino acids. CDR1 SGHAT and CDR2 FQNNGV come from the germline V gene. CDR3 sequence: CASSLGTGLYEQYF. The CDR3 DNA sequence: TGTGCCAGCAGCTTAGGGACAGGGCTCTACGAGCAGTACTTC.

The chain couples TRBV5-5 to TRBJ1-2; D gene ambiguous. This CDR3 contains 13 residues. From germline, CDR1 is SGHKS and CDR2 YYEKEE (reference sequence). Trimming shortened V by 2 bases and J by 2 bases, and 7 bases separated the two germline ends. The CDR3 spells CASSLSHNYGYTF. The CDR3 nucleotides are TGTGCCAGCAGCTTAAGCCACAACTATGGCTACACCTTC.

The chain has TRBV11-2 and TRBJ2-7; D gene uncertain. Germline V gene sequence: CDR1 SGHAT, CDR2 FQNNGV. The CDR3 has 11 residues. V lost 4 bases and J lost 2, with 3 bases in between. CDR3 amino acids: CASSSTYEQYF. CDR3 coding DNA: TGTGCCAGCAGCTCTACCTACGAGCAGTACTTC. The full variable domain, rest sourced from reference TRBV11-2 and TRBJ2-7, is EAGVAQSPRYKIIEKRQSVAFWCNPISGHATLYWYQQILGQGPKLLIQFQNNGVVDDSQLPKDRFSAERLKGVDSTLKIQPAKLEDSAVYLCASSSTYEQYFGPGTRLTVT.